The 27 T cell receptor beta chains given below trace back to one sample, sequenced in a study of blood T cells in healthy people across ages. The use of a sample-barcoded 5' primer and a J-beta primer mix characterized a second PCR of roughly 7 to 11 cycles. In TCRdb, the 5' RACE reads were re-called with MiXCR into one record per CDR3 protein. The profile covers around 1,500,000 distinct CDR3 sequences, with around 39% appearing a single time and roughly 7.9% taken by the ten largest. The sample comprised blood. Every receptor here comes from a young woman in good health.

The CDR3 loop reads CSARRAGGAGGNQPQHF. The CDR3 nucleotides are TGCAGTGCTAGACGCGCAGGGGGCGCGGGTGGCAATCAGCCCCAGCATTTT. The chain recombines TRBV20-1 with TRBJ1-5; TRBD1 aligns across 8 bases. Per germline, CDR1 DFQATT and CDR2 SNEGSKA (reference sequence). This CDR3 has 17 residues. V trimming: 2 bases; J trimming: 2 bases; junction bases outside the gene matches: 11.

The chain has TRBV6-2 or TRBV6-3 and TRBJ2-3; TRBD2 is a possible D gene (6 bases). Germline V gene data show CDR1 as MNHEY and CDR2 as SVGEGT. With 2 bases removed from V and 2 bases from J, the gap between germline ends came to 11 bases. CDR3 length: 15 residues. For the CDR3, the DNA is TGTGCCAGCAGTTACGGGGACTCGTACACAGATACGCAGTATTTT. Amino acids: CASSYGDSYTDTQYF.

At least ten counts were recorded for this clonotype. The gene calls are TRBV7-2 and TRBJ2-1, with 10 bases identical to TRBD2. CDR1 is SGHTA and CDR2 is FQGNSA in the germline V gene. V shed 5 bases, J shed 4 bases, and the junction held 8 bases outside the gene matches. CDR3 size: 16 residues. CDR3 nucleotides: TGTGCCAGCAGCCCCCGGACTAGCGGTATATACAATGAGCAGTTCTTC. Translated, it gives CASSPRTSGIYNEQFF.

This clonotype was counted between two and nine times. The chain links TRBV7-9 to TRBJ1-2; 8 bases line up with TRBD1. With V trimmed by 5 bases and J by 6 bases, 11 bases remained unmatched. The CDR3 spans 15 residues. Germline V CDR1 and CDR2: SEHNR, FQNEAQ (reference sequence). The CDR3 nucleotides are TGTGCCAGCAGCCCATCTGCGGACAGGGAACATGGCTACACCTTC. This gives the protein CASSPSADREHGYTF.

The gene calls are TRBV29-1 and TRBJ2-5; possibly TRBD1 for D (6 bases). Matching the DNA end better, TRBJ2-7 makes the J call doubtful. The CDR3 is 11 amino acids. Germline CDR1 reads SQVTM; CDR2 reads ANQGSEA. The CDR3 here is CSGTGHDEQYF. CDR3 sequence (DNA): TGCAGCGGCACAGGGCACGACGAGCAGTACTTC.

CDR3: CASSEQGGADTQYF. The CDR3 DNA sequence: TGTGCCAGCAGCGAGCAGGGTGGGGCAGATACGCAGTATTTT. The rearrangement joins TRBV6-2 or TRBV6-3 to TRBJ2-3; possible D gene TRBD1, 5 bases. Trimming cost V 6 bases and J 4 bases, with 14 bases left between them. Germline CDR1 and CDR2: MNHEY and SVGEGT. This CDR3 is 14 amino acids long.

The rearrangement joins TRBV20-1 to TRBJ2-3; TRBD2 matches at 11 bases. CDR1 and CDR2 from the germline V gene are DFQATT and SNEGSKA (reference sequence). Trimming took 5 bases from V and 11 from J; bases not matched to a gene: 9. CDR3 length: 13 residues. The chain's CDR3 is CSASLAGARGQYF. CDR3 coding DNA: TGCAGTGCTTCACTAGCGGGAGCCCGTGGGCAGTATTTT.

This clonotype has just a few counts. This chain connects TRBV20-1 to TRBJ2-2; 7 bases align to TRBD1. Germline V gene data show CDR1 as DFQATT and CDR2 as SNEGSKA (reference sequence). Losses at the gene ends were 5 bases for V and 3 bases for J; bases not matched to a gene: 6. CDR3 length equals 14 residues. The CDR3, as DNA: TGCAGTGCTGTCCGGGACAGATACACCGGGGAGCTGTTTTTT. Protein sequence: CSAVRDRYTGELFF.

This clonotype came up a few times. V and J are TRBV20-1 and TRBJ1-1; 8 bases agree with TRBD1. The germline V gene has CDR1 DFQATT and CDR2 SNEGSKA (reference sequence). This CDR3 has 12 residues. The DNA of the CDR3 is TGCAGGGCCTCAGGGGGCGTCGCTGAAGCTTTCTTT. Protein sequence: CRASGGVAEAFF.

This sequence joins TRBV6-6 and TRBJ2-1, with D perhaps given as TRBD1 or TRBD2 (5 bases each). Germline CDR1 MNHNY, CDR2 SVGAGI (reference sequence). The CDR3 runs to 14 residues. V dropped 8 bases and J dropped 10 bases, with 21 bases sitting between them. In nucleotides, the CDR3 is TGTGCCAGCGAGGGGCGGACGAGCTCCTACGAGCAGTTCTTC. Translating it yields CASEGRTSSYEQFF.

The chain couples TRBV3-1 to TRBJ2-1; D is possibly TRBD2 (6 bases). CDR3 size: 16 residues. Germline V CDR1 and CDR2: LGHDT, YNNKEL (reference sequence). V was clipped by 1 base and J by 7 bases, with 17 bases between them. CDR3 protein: CASSQVGLPQWNEQFF. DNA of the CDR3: TGTGCCAGCAGCCAAGTAGGACTACCCCAGTGGAATGAGCAGTTCTTC.

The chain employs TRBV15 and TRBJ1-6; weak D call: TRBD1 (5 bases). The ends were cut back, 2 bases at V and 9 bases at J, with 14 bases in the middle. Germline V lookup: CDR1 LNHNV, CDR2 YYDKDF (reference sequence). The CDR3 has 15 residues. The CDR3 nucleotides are TGTGCCACCAGCAGACAGACAGCCGGGGCTTCACCCCTCCACTTT. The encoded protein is CATSRQTAGASPLHF.

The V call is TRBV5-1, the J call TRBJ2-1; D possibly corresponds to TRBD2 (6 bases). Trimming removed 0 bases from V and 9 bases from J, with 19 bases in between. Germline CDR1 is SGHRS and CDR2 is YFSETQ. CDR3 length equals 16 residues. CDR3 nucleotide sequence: TGCGCCAGCAGCTTGGATGGTCGGGAGAAAGGAGGTGAGCAGTTCTTC. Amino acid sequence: CASSLDGREKGGEQFF.

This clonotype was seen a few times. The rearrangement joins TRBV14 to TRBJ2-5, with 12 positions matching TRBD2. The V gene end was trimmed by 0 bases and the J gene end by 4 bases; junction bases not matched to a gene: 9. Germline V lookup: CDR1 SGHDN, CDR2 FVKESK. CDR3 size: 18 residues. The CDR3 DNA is TGTGCCAGCAGCCAAGACCGGAAACTAGCGGGAGGACGAGAGACCCAGTACTTC. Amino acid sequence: CASSQDRKLAGGRETQYF.

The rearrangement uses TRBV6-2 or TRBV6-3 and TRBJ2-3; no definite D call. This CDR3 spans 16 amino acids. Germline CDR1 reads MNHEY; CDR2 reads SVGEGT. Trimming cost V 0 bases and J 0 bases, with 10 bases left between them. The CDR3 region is CASSYSIVMSTDTQYF. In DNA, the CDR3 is TGTGCCAGCAGTTACTCGATCGTCATGAGCACAGATACGCAGTATTTT.

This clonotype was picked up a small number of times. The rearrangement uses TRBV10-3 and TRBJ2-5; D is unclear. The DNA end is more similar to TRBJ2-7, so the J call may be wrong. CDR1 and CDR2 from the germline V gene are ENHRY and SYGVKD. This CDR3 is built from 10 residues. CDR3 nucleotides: TGTGCCATTCTGTCGTACGAGCAGTACTTC. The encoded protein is CAILSYEQYF.

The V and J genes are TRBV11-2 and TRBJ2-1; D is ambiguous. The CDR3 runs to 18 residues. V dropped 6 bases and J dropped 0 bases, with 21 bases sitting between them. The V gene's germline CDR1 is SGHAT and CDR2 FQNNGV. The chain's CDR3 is CASSLRRRPRSSYNEQFF. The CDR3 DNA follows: TGTGCCAGCAGTCTAAGAAGGCGACCCAGGAGCTCCTACAATGAGCAGTTCTTC.

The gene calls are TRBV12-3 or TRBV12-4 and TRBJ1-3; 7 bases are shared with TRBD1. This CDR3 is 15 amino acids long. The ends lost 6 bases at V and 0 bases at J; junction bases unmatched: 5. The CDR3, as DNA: TGTGCCAGCAGCTGGGACAGCCTCTCTGGAAACACCATATATTTT. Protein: CASSWDSLSGNTIYF.

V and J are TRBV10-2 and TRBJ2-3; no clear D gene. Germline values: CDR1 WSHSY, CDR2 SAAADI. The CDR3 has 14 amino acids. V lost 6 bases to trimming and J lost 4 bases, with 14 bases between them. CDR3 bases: TGCGCCAGCAGGGCGGTTAGGATCGCAGATACGCAGTATTTT. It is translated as CASRAVRIADTQYF.

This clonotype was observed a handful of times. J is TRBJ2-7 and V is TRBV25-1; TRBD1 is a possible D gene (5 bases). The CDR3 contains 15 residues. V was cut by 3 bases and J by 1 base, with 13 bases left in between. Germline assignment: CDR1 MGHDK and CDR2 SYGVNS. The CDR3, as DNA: TGTGCCAGCAGTGACAGGGCGATTACATCCTACGAGCAGTACTTC. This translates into CASSDRAITSYEQYF.

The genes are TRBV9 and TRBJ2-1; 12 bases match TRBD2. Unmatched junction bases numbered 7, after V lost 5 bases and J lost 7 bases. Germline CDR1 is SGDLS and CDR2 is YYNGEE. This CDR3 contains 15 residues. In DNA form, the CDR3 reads TGTGCCAGCAGGGACTCTAGCGGGGGGGCTAATGAGCAGTTCTTC. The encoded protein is CASRDSSGGANEQFF.

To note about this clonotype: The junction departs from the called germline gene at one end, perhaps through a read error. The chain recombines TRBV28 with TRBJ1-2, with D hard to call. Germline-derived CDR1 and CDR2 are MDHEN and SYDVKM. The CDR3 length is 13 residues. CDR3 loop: CANSFELLDGYTF. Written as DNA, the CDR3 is TGTGCCAACAGTTTCGAGCTACTGGATGGCTACACCTTC.

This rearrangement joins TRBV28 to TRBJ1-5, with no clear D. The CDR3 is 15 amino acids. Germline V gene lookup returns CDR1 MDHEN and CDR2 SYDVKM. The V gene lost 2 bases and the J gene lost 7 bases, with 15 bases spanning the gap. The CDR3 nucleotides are TGTGCCAGCAGTTTAGCGCCCCCGGGGATACAGCCCCAGCATTTT. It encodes CASSLAPPGIQPQHF.

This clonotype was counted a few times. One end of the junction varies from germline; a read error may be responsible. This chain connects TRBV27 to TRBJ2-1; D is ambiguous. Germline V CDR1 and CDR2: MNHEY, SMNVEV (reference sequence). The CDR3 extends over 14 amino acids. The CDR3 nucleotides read TGTGCCAGCCGTTTTATAGGCTCCTACAATGAGCAGTTCTTC. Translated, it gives CASRFIGSYNEQFF.

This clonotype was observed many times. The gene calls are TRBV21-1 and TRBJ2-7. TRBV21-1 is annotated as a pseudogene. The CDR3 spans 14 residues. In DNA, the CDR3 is TGTGCCAGCAGCGAAGCCCTACAGCTCTACGAGCAGTACTTC. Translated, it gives CASSEALQLYEQYF.

For the CDR3, the DNA is TGTGCCAGCAGCTATGCGGGAGGTTACACAGATACGCAGTATTTT. This translates into CASSYAGGYTDTQYF. V is TRBV6-5 and J is TRBJ2-3; 8 bases fit TRBD2. The CDR3 runs to 15 residues. Germline V gene lookup returns CDR1 MNHEY and CDR2 SVGAGI. Unmatched junction bases numbered 7, after V lost 6 bases and J lost 2 bases.

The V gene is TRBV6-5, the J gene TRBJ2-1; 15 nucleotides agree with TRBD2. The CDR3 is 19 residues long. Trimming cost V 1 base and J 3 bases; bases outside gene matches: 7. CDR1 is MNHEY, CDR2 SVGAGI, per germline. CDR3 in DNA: TGTGCCAGCAGTTACTGGACTAGCGGGGGGGCTAGCTACTACAATGAGCAGTTCTTC. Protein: CASSYWTSGGASYYNEQFF.